The clone carrying this T cell receptor (beta chain) was counted at least ten times. Antigen specificity is unknown. This sample was included in a study of molecular identifiers for immune sequencing clone quantification. Study-wide results and limits: Clones above 20 RNA copies contained over 97% of effector molecules and under 1% of naive molecules.

CDR1 KGHDR and CDR2 SFDVKD come from the germline V gene. V gave up 3 bases and J gave up 6 bases, with 11 bases separating them. This CDR3 has 14 amino acids. Preparation methods for the bulk TCR libraries were those previously described, with listed TCR primers. TCRdb analysed the PCR reads with MiXCR anew, one entry per CDR3 protein. The sample consists of just under 650,000 distinct CDR3 sequences, about 20% of them appearing once. The sequenced material came from naive CD8+ T cells from blood, with Jurkat cell RNA spiked in. Subset described: FACS-sorted CD8+CD4-CCR7+CD45RA+ naive T cells. The V gene is TRBV24-1, the J gene TRBJ1-5; possible D gene TRBD1, 6 bases. This receptor was identified in a human donor in good health. Some libraries in this study had Jurkat cell RNA spiked in. The CDR3 region is CATSDPGAGQPQHF. For the CDR3, the DNA is TGTGCCACCAGTGATCCAGGGGCTGGTCAGCCCCAGCATTTT.